This T cell receptor (beta chain) was found in a study of blood T cell repertoires in COVID-19. At the level of the study: The study drew acute and convalescent COVID-19 samples from the United States, Italy and Spain.

Recruitment covered under 25 US areas and drew participants whose ages spanned roughly 18 to 95 years. Profiled with immunoSEQ multiplex PCR; TCRdb holds only in-frame clones, not every one. This sample has 150,000 to 200,000 clones, with roughly 82% found just once. Looked up from germline, CDR1 is LGHNA and CDR2 is YSLEER. The ends lost 0 bases at V and 8 bases at J; junction bases unmatched: 10. The CDR3 totals 16 residues. Sequencing used PBMCs or T cells enriched from blood (not recorded which). The genes are TRBV4-3 and TRBJ2-1; 7 bases map to TRBD1. The TCR was taken from a woman in her sixties with acute COVID-19. The CDR3 loop reads CASSQDPATGYDEQFF. The CDR3 coding sequence is TGCGCCAGCAGCCAAGATCCAGCGACAGGGTACGATGAGCAGTTCTTC.